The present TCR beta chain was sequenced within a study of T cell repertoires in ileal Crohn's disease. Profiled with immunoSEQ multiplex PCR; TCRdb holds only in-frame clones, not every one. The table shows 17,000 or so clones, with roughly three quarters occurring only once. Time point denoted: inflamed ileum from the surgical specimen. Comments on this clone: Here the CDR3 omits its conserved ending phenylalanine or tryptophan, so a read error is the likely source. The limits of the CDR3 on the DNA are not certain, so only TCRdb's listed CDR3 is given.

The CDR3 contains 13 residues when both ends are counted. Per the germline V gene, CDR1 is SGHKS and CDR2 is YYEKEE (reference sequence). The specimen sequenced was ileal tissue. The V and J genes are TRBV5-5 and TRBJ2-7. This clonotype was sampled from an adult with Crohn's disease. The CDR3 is CASSLGEGGPIFL.